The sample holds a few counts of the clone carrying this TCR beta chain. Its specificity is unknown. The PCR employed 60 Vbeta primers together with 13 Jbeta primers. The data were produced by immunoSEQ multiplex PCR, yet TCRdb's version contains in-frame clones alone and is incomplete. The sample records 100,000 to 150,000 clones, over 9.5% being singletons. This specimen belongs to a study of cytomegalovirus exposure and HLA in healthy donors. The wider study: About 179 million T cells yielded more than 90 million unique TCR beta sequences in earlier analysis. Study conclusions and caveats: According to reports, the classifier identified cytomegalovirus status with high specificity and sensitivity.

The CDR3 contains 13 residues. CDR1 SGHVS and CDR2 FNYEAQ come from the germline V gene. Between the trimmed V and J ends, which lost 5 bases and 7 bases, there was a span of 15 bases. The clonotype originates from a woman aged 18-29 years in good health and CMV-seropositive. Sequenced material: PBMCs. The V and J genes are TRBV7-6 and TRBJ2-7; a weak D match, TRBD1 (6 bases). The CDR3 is CASSPLAGTEQYF. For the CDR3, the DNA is TGTGCCAGCAGCCCCCTCGCCGGGACAGAGCAGTACTTC.